Below are 9 T cell receptor beta chains sequenced from a single sample in a study of blood T cell repertoires in COVID-19. Data came from immunoSEQ multiplex PCR; TCRdb stores just in-frame clones and leaves some out. The profile shows fewer than 85,000 clones, 88% of them singletons. Sequenced: peripheral blood. These receptors were obtained from a man aged 50 to 60 with active COVID-19.

This sequence joins TRBV14 and TRBJ1-2, with 8 bases that match TRBD1. In germline, CDR1 is SGHDN, CDR2 FVKESK. CDR3 length equals 16 residues. Trimming removed 6 bases from V and 7 bases from J; junction bases left unmatched: 16. DNA of the CDR3: TGTGCCAGCAGTCCAATTGAGGGACAGGCACTATTTGGCTACACCTTC. Protein product: CASSPIEGQALFGYTF.

V gene TRBV6-5 combines with J gene TRBJ1-2, with D possibly being TRBD1 (5 bases). The ends were cut back, 2 bases at V and 5 bases at J, with 15 bases in the middle. Germline V gene sequence: CDR1 MNHEY, CDR2 SVGAGI. The CDR3 runs 15 residues. The CDR3 DNA reads TGTGCCAGCAGTTACCCCAGGGAAAGGGGTTATGGCTACACCTTC. Its translation: CASSYPRERGYGYTF.

The chain joins TRBV12-5 to TRBJ1-4, with D uncertain. V lost 2 bases, J lost 5 bases, and 12 bases lay in between. CDR3 size: 15 residues. Germline loops: CDR1 LGHNT, CDR2 FRNRAP. The DNA for the CDR3 is TGTGCTAGTGGTTTGTTGTGGCGGCAAAATGAAAAACTGTTTTTT. As protein: CASGLLWRQNEKLFF.

V usage is TRBV9 and J usage is TRBJ2-7; 12 nucleotides align to TRBD1. After removal of 4 bases from V and 7 bases from J, the junction contained 9 bases not matched to a gene. In germline, CDR1 is SGDLS, CDR2 YYNGEE. This CDR3 is built from 15 residues. Here the CDR3 DNA reads TGTGCCAGCAGCCTGACGCGGGACAGGGGGCGGGAGCAGTACTTC. Translation: CASSLTRDRGREQYF.

The V and J genes are TRBV7-2 and TRBJ2-3; 8 bases map to TRBD2. The CDR3 runs to 16 residues. Germline CDR1 reads SGHTA; CDR2 reads FQGNSA. Germline trimming cut 4 bases from V and 0 bases from J; bases unmatched to any gene: 6. CDR3 sequence reads: CASSSLAGISTDTQYF. The CDR3 region has the DNA TGTGCCAGCAGCTCTTTAGCGGGGATCAGCACAGATACGCAGTATTTT.

The chain recombines TRBV5-1 with TRBJ1-1; D is possibly TRBD1 (6 bases). CDR3 length: 15 residues. CDR1 is SGHRS, CDR2 YFSETQ, per germline. Trimming left V 0 bases short and J 1 base short, with 10 bases between. The CDR3 DNA reads TGCGCCAGCAGCTTGGAGATGGGGGCGAACACTGAAGCTTTCTTT. It is translated as CASSLEMGANTEAFF.

This clone was seen at least ten times. The V and J genes are TRBV6-2 or TRBV6-3 and TRBJ2-7; TRBD1 agrees at 9 bases. CDR3 length equals 12 residues. The germline CDR1 and CDR2 sequences are MNHEY and SVGEGT. V shed 6 bases and J 7 bases; nucleotides not matched to a gene: 4. The CDR3 coding sequence is TGTGCCAGCAGCCACAGGGGGCTGGAGCAGTACTTC. Translated: CASSHRGLEQYF.

This chain links TRBV7-2 with TRBJ2-1; 8 bases line up with TRBD2. The CDR3 is 16 residues long. J was trimmed by 6 bases and V by 5 bases; bases with no gene match: 12. Germline V gives CDR1 SGHTA, CDR2 FQGNSA. The CDR3 loop is CASSPRGGPPFNEQFF. CDR3 DNA sequence: TGTGCCAGCAGCCCCCGGGGGGGGCCCCCCTTCAATGAGCAGTTCTTC.

V gene TRBV28 combines with J gene TRBJ2-7, with 8 bases aligning to TRBD2. The CDR3 has 15 amino acids. The V segment lost 4 bases and the J segment 2 bases; nucleotides outside the gene matches: 7. In germline, CDR1 is MDHEN, CDR2 SYDVKM. The CDR3 sequence is CASSSPGTRTYEQYF. The CDR3 coding sequence is TGTGCCAGCAGTTCCCCCGGGACTAGGACCTACGAGCAGTACTTC.